In this sample, the clone carrying this TCR beta chain turned up many times. Its specificity is not known. The sample is drawn from a study of T cells after yellow fever vaccination. One entry per CDR3 protein results from TCRdb running MiXCR on the 5' RACE reads. The sample has around 600,000 distinct CDR3 sequences, 9% to 15% seen once. This CDR3 comprises 19 residues. V lost 0 bases, J lost 6 bases, and 12 bases stayed unmatched. Germline loops: CDR1 SGHTA, CDR2 FQGNSA. Findings and caveats of the study: After the booster, approximately 96% of CD4 and more than 75% of CD8 primary-response clones were re-detected. Clonotypes appearing in both CD4 and CD8 compartments existed, and their share was small.

Specimen: PBMCs, collected on the day of the yellow fever booster vaccination. The J gene is TRBJ2-3, the V gene TRBV7-2; TRBD2 matches 13 bases. This clonotype was sampled from a man in his thirties or forties who received the YFV17D yellow fever vaccine. The CDR3 nucleotides read TGTGCCAGCAGCTTAGCGAGGGGGACTAGCGGGATTGGTTGGGATACGCAGTATTTT. As protein: CASSLARGTSGIGWDTQYF.